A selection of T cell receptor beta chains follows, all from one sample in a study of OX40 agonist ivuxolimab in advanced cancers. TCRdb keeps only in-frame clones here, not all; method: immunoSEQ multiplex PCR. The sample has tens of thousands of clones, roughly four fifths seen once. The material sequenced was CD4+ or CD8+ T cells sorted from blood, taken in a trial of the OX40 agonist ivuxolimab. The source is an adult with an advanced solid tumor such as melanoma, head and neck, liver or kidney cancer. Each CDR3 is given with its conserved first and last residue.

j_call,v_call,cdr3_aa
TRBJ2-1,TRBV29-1,CSVPRTSGGPMGQFF
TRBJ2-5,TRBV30,CAWSAGAHLEQYF
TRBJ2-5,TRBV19,CASSTQTGGRETQYF
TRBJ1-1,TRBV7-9,CASSFLGQGRNTEAFF
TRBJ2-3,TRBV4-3,CASSQRGGSTDTQYF
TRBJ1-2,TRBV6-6,CASSSPGQIYGYTF
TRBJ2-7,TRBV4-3,CASSQISGGYSYEQYF
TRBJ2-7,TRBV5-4,CASRPGWGRAPYEQYF
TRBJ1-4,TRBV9,CASSGLDRGHEKLFF
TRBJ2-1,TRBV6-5,CATGLAIDNEQFF
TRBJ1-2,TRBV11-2,CASSLLGDSAGYTF
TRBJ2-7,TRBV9,CASSVAVGVGEYEQYF
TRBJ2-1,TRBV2,CASSGGTGGEQFF
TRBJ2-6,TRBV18,CASSPPADRDHSGANVLTF